Shown below are 32 T cell receptor beta chains from a single sample sequenced in a study of T cells after yellow fever vaccination. TCRdb re-called the 5' RACE reads with MiXCR, one entry per CDR3 protein. The table has hundreds of thousands of distinct CDR3 sequences, about an eighth seen once. The sequences come from CD4+ T cells sorted from PBMCs, collected 15 days after the yellow fever booster vaccination. Receptors originate from a man younger than 35 who received the YFV17D yellow fever vaccine.

The rearrangement links TRBV15 to TRBJ2-3; 8 bases map to TRBD1. Germline CDR1 LNHNV, CDR2 YYDKDF (reference sequence). The CDR3 is 16 amino acids. V shed 0 bases, J shed 6 bases, and the junction held 8 bases outside the gene matches. The CDR3 bases are TGTGCCACCAGCAGAGATAAACAGGGGGTTTTTGATACGCAGTATTTT. It yields the protein CATSRDKQGVFDTQYF.

There are a few counts of this clonotype. The J gene is TRBJ2-7, the V gene TRBV5-6, with 9 bases identical to TRBD1. The CDR3 consists of 14 residues. Germline V gene sequence: CDR1 SGHDT, CDR2 YYEEEE. J lost 4 bases, V lost 4 bases, and 6 bases had no gene match. The CDR3 DNA reads as TGTGCCAGCAGCCGGGACAGGGTTCTATACGAGCAGTACGTC. Its translation: CASSRDRVLYEQYV.

As DNA, the CDR3 is TGCAGTGCTAGTCCCCAGGCCTCAGGGAATGAGCAGTTCTTC. Translating gives CSASPQASGNEQFF. The chain combines TRBV20-1 with TRBJ2-1, with D tentatively TRBD1 (5 bases). CDR3 length equals 14 residues. Trimming took off 3 bases at V and 7 bases at J, with 16 bases between the two ends. From germline, CDR1 is DFQATT and CDR2 SNEGSKA (reference sequence).

This rearrangement joins TRBV7-3 to TRBJ2-2; perhaps TRBD2 as D (6 bases). The germline V gene encodes CDR1 SGHTA and CDR2 FQGTGA. The CDR3 runs 16 residues. The V and J ends lost 4 bases and 2 bases respectively, with 14 bases between them. Here the CDR3 DNA reads TGTGCCAGCAGCTACGGGACTCAATCCAACACCGGGGAGCTGTTTTTT. Protein sequence: CASSYGTQSNTGELFF.

CDR3 nucleotides: TGTGCCAGCAGTTCGCCAGGGTCCAGCACAGATACGCAGTATTTT. Translated, it gives CASSSPGSSTDTQYF. The chain links TRBV28 to TRBJ2-3; tentative D call: TRBD1 (5 bases). The V gene's germline CDR1 is MDHEN and CDR2 SYDVKM. V dropped 4 bases and J dropped 0 bases, with 11 bases sitting between them. CDR3 length equals 15 residues.

This clonotype has only a few counts. The chain links TRBV10-3 to TRBJ2-3; 7 bases match TRBD1. The V gene end was trimmed by 10 bases and the J gene end by 2 bases; junction bases not matched to a gene: 9. The germline V gene has CDR1 ENHRY and CDR2 SYGVKD. This CDR3 is built from 14 residues. The CDR3 reads CATTSGQHTDTQYF. CDR3 bases: TGTGCCACAACTTCGGGACAGCACACAGATACGCAGTATTTT.

The rearrangement uses TRBV7-9 and TRBJ2-6, with D unclear. Trimming removed 1 base from V and 0 bases from J, with 7 bases in between. Per the germline V gene, CDR1 is SEHNR and CDR2 is FQNEAQ (reference sequence). This CDR3 is 16 amino acids long. The CDR3 nucleotides are TGTGCCAGCAGCTTAGGCAGAAACTCTGGGGCCAACGTCCTGACTTTC. It yields the protein CASSLGRNSGANVLTF.

This clonotype was observed a few times. The V call is TRBV28, the J call TRBJ2-2; possible D gene TRBD2, 5 bases. In germline, CDR1 is MDHEN, CDR2 SYDVKM. Deletions cut 8 bases from V and 7 bases from J, with 14 bases between. This CDR3 spans 13 amino acids. CDR3 loop: CASAERAVGELFF. The CDR3 DNA reads as TGTGCCAGCGCCGAACGAGCGGTCGGGGAGCTGTTTTTT.

This clonotype was seen more than once but under ten times. The CDR3 reads CSVEDRQGRNNEQFF. The CDR3 region has the DNA TGCAGCGTTGAAGATCGGCAGGGTAGGAACAATGAGCAGTTCTTC. V usage is TRBV29-1 and J usage is TRBJ2-1; D may be TRBD1 (5 bases). The V gene lost 0 bases and the J gene lost 5 bases, with 14 bases spanning the gap. The CDR3 length is 15 residues. Per germline, CDR1 SQVTM and CDR2 ANQGSEA.

This clonotype appeared a single time. The V call is TRBV6-4, the J call TRBJ1-1; D is undetermined. This CDR3 is 13 amino acids long. Germline V gives CDR1 MRHNA, CDR2 SNTAGT. V shed 5 bases and J shed 1 base, with 8 bases lying between them. The CDR3 loop is CASSMEENTEAFF. The CDR3 nucleotides are TGTGCCAGCAGTATGGAGGAGAACACTGAAGCTTTCTTT.

This clonotype occurred a few times. This chain uses TRBV6-2 or TRBV6-3 with TRBJ1-5, with D maybe TRBD1 (5 bases). The germline V and J ends were trimmed by 5 bases and 3 bases, with 14 bases remaining between them. The length of the CDR3 is 15 residues. Germline-derived CDR1 and CDR2 are MNHEY and SVGEGT. As DNA, the CDR3 is TGTGCCAGCAGTGACCCAGGGAATTTCAATCAGCCCCAGCATTTT. It is translated as CASSDPGNFNQPQHF.

The gene calls are TRBV12-3 or TRBV12-4 and TRBJ1-1; 10 nucleotides align to TRBD1. This CDR3 contains 13 residues. Trimming at V came to 5 bases and at J to 8 bases, leaving 5 bases not matched to a gene. CDR3 protein: CASSPMGQGEAFF. In DNA form, the CDR3 reads TGTGCCAGCAGTCCTATGGGACAGGGGGAAGCTTTCTTT.

This clonotype was seen ten or more times. The chain combines TRBV5-1 with TRBJ1-1; tentatively, D is TRBD1 (5 bases). The CDR3 length is 16 residues. Germline CDR1 SGHRS, CDR2 YFSETQ. Trimming cost V 0 bases and J 0 bases, with 12 bases left between them. The CDR3 reads CASSLGVGVMNTEAFF. DNA of the CDR3: TGCGCCAGCAGCTTGGGAGTAGGGGTAATGAACACTGAAGCTTTCTTT.

This clonotype was seen more than once but under ten times. The chain joins TRBV7-9 to TRBJ2-3, with D uncertain. The CDR3 has 12 residues. The germline V gene encodes CDR1 SEHNR and CDR2 FQNEAQ (reference sequence). Trimming shortened V by 1 base and J by 6 bases, and 5 bases separated the two germline ends. Written as DNA, the CDR3 is TGTGCCAGCAGCTTAGGTTGGGATACGCAGTATTTT. It encodes CASSLGWDTQYF.

This chain links TRBV5-1 with TRBJ2-3; 9 bases align to TRBD2. Trimming cost V 0 bases and J 1 base; bases outside gene matches: 6. Germline-derived CDR1 and CDR2 are SGHRS and YFSETQ. This CDR3 region has 17 residues. As DNA, the CDR3 is TGCGCCAGCAGCTTGGAGGGAGCTAGCGGGGGCACAGATACGCAGTATTTT. Its protein is CASSLEGASGGTDTQYF.

The rearrangement links TRBV6-4 to TRBJ1-1; the D is unclear. With 6 bases removed from V and 1 base from J, the gap between germline ends came to 9 bases. Germline values: CDR1 MRHNA, CDR2 SNTAGT. The CDR3 spans 13 residues. The chain's CDR3 is CASRAAANTEAFF. DNA of the CDR3: TGTGCCAGCAGGGCGGCAGCGAACACTGAAGCTTTCTTT.

This clonotype was recorded a few times. V gene TRBV5-4 combines with J gene TRBJ2-5; TRBD2 matches at 7 bases. V lost 3 bases to trimming and J lost 1 base; unmatched junction nucleotides: 6. Looked up from germline, CDR1 is SGHNT and CDR2 is YYREEE (reference sequence). The CDR3 extends over 15 amino acids. In DNA, the CDR3 is TGTGCCAGCAGCTGGACTAGTCGGCCCCAAGAGACCCAGTACTTC. It codes for CASSWTSRPQETQYF.

This clonotype appeared a few times. CDR3 nucleotides: TGCAGTGCTGGGACTAGCGGGGGGGAAGGGCAGTATTTT. Translating gives CSAGTSGGEGQYF. This chain joins TRBV20-1 and TRBJ2-3; 16 nucleotides agree with TRBD2. This CDR3 is built from 13 residues. V shed 5 bases and J 11 bases; nucleotides not matched to a gene: 4. CDR1 and CDR2 from the germline V gene are DFQATT and SNEGSKA (reference sequence).

This clonotype was seen a few times. The chain has TRBV6-5 and TRBJ1-2; perhaps TRBD1 as D (6 bases). The CDR3 is 14 residues long. Germline CDR1 and CDR2: MNHEY and SVGAGI. The V end was cut by 2 bases, the J end by 3 bases, with 10 bases between. CDR3 nucleotides: TGTGCCAGCAGTTACGTGACAGGAGACTATGGCTACACCTTC. Translation gives CASSYVTGDYGYTF.

Only a few counts were recorded for this clonotype. The rearrangement links TRBV6-5 to TRBJ2-7; D is possibly TRBD1 (6 bases). Per germline, CDR1 MNHEY and CDR2 SVGAGI. This CDR3 is built from 14 residues. Trimming pared 0 bases from V and 3 bases from J, leaving 9 bases between. The CDR3 is CASSYSMGHYEQYV. The CDR3 bases are TGTGCCAGCAGTTACTCGATGGGACACTACGAGCAGTACGTC.

The sample holds many counts of this clonotype. The chain joins TRBV20-1 to TRBJ2-1, with D perhaps TRBD2 (6 bases). Per the germline V gene, CDR1 is DFQATT and CDR2 is SNEGSKA (reference sequence). This CDR3 contains 12 residues. V dropped 6 bases and J dropped 6 bases, with 12 bases sitting between them. CDR3 DNA: TGCAGTGCCGGACCTAGCGCCAATGAGCAGTTCTTC. As protein: CSAGPSANEQFF.

This clonotype was seen many times. The rearrangement joins TRBV12-3 or TRBV12-4 to TRBJ1-2; the match to TRBD1 covers 9 bases. V was pared by 1 base and J by 5 bases, with 2 bases of the junction left unmatched. This CDR3 is built from 14 residues. CDR3 amino acids: CASSLGDRVYGYTF. DNA for the CDR3: TGTGCCAGCAGTTTAGGGGACAGGGTTTATGGCTACACCTTC.

This clonotype was seen ten or more times. The J gene is TRBJ2-7, the V gene TRBV6-5; D is perhaps TRBD1 (6 bases). Trimming took 6 bases from V and 2 from J, leaving 11 bases between them. There are 13 residues in the CDR3. Germline-derived CDR1 and CDR2 are MNHEY and SVGAGI. The CDR3 loop reads CASSLTGAYEQYF. The CDR3, as DNA: TGTGCCAGCAGCTTGACAGGCGCCTACGAGCAGTACTTC.

This clonotype has a handful of counts. The rearrangement uses TRBV3-1 and TRBJ2-2; 10 bases agree with TRBD1. V trimming: 3 bases; J trimming: 6 bases; junction bases outside the gene matches: 4. Germline CDR1 reads LGHDT; CDR2 reads YNNKEL (reference sequence). The CDR3 is 15 residues long. This chain's CDR3 is CASSQGTGVAGELFF. The CDR3 DNA follows: TGTGCCAGCAGCCAGGGGACAGGGGTGGCCGGGGAGCTGTTTTTT.

This clonotype turned up a few times. V usage is TRBV7-9 and J usage is TRBJ1-1; the D is unclear. The CDR3 is 14 amino acids. V was pared by 3 bases and J by 1 base, with 9 bases between. Germline V gene lookup returns CDR1 SEHNR and CDR2 FQNEAQ (reference sequence). The CDR3 DNA follows: TGTGCCAGCAGCTTTAGTGCCCGGAACACTGAAGCTTTCTTT. Protein product: CASSFSARNTEAFF.

This clonotype was detected only a few times. The chain couples TRBV7-9 to TRBJ1-1; 8 nucleotides line up with TRBD1. Germline CDR1 is SEHNR and CDR2 is FQNEAQ (reference sequence). J was trimmed by 5 bases and V by 5 bases; bases with no gene match: 7. The CDR3 has 14 residues. CDR3 loop: CASSQGALGTEAFF. In nucleotides, the CDR3 is TGTGCCAGCAGCCAGGGGGCCTTGGGGACTGAAGCTTTCTTT.

The chain couples TRBV12-3 or TRBV12-4 to TRBJ2-5; D unresolved. The CDR3 is 15 residues long. Trimming left V 3 bases short and J 5 bases short, with 16 bases between. The CDR3 is CASSFMSPSGETQYF. The CDR3 DNA reads TGTGCCAGCAGTTTCATGAGTCCCAGTGGCGAGACCCAGTACTTC.

This clonotype was observed a handful of times. This sequence joins TRBV28 and TRBJ2-5; D is possibly TRBD2 (6 bases). Looked up from germline, CDR1 is MDHEN and CDR2 is SYDVKM. The ends were cut back, 5 bases at V and 5 bases at J, with 18 bases in the middle. This CDR3 has 15 residues. The CDR3 sequence: CASSPGGTLMETQYF. CDR3 nucleotide sequence: TGTGCCAGCAGTCCCGGGGGTACATTAATGGAGACCCAGTACTTC. The full variable domain, with the rest looked up from reference TRBV28 and TRBJ2-5, is DVKVTQSSRYLVKRTGEKVFLECVQDMDHENMFWYRQDPGLGLRLIYFSYDVKMKEKGDIPEGYSVSREKKERFSLILESASTNQTSMYLCASSPGGTLMETQYFGPGTRLLVL.

This rearrangement joins TRBV5-1 to TRBJ1-6; no reliable D call. The germline gives CDR1 SGHRS, CDR2 YFSETQ. The CDR3 spans 13 residues. Trimming shortened V by 4 bases and J by 9 bases, and 11 bases separated the two germline ends. The CDR3: CASSAGSSSPLHF. The CDR3 coding sequence is TGCGCCAGCAGCGCCGGGTCGAGTTCACCCCTCCACTTT.

This clonotype has a handful of counts. The chain recombines TRBV6-5 with TRBJ2-7; TRBD1 matches at 10 bases. The trim removed 4 bases at V and 4 bases at J, leaving 7 bases unmatched. Germline V gives CDR1 MNHEY, CDR2 SVGAGI. The CDR3 has 15 residues. CDR3 in DNA: TGTGCCAGCAGTTTTCGACCGGGACAGGGGTACGAGCAGTACTTC. It translates to CASSFRPGQGYEQYF.

The table lists this clonotype with a few counts. V and J are TRBV5-1 and TRBJ2-2; a weak D match, TRBD1 (5 bases). This CDR3 comprises 15 residues. Germline V gene sequence: CDR1 SGHRS, CDR2 YFSETQ. Trimming removed 1 base at V and 7 bases at J, with 14 bases between. In DNA, the CDR3 is TGCGCCAGCAGCTTGTTGGAAAGGGGAAGCGGGGAGCTGTTTTTT. Its translation: CASSLLERGSGELFF.

This clonotype was seen a few times. The chain combines TRBV19 with TRBJ2-1, with 8 positions matching TRBD1. This CDR3 has 13 residues. CDR1 is LNHDA and CDR2 is SQIVND in the germline V gene (reference sequence). V lost 4 bases, J lost 9 bases, and 5 bases stayed unmatched. CDR3 protein: CASSTRGLGEQFF. CDR3 DNA sequence: TGTGCCAGTAGTACCAGGGGGCTGGGTGAGCAGTTCTTC.